Listed here is a single T cell receptor beta chain. Its antigen remains unknown. The data were obtained in a study of OX40 agonist ivuxolimab in advanced cancers. Study-level background: Under the entry rules, prior anti-PD-1, anti-PD-L1 or anti-CTLA-4 therapy was allowed, and approximately 36% had some.

The table came from immunoSEQ multiplex PCR; TCRdb's copy has only in-frame clones and leaves some out. The profile shows some 74,000 clones, about 85% of them singletons. General study results and limits: Normalized T-cell clonal expansion was also low in a subset of nonresponders.

This CDR3 has 16 residues. The germline gives CDR1 MDHEN, CDR2 SYDVKM. The junction had 15 bases not matched to a gene; V was cut back by 8 bases and J by 3 bases. The rearrangement uses TRBV28 and TRBJ2-5, with 7 bases identical to TRBD2. The sample in question was CD4+ or CD8+ T cells sorted from blood, obtained in a trial of the OX40 agonist ivuxolimab. This TCR was sampled from an adult with an advanced solid tumor such as melanoma, head and neck, liver or kidney cancer. The CDR3 DNA reads as TGTGCCAGCTCAGGTGGGCGGGAGACACTAGAAGAGACCCAGTACTTC. This translates into CASSGGRETLEETQYF. Full variable domain (outside the CDR3, taken from reference TRBV28 and TRBJ2-5): DVKVTQSSRYLVKRTGEKVFLECVQDMDHENMFWYRQDPGLGLRLIYFSYDVKMKEKGDIPEGYSVSREKKERFSLILESASTNQTSMYLCASSGGRETLEETQYFGPGTRLLVL.